The 4 T cell receptor beta chains in this list originate from one sample, sequenced in a study of CD4+ T cells in melanoma. Only in-frame clones appear in the TCRdb table, and some are missing; sequencing was by immunoSEQ multiplex PCR. The sample carries some 110,000 clones, about 90% recorded once. Source material: peripheral blood. The receptors were gathered from a human donor with melanoma.

The chain carries TRBV9 and TRBJ1-4, with 11 bases identical to TRBD1. J was trimmed by 7 bases and V by 4 bases; bases with no gene match: 6. The CDR3 totals 15 residues. In germline, CDR1 is SGDLS, CDR2 YYNGEE. In DNA form, the CDR3 reads TGTGCCAGCAGCTTACGGACAGGGGGCGGTGAAAAACTGTTTTTT. Amino acid sequence: CASSLRTGGGEKLFF.

This clone was found a few times. This rearrangement joins TRBV4-3 to TRBJ1-1, with D maybe TRBD1 (6 bases). Germline V gives CDR1 LGHNA, CDR2 YSLEER. This CDR3 region has 14 residues. With 3 bases removed from V and 4 bases from J, the gap between germline ends came to 12 bases. CDR3 sequence: CASSHGQPLTEAFF. DNA of the CDR3: TGCGCCAGCAGCCATGGACAGCCCCTCACTGAAGCTTTCTTT.

There are a few counts of this clone. J is TRBJ2-3 and V is TRBV7-2; D not certain. V lost 2 bases to trimming and J lost 6 bases, with 6 bases between them. CDR1 is SGHTA, CDR2 FQGNSA, per germline. The CDR3 has 12 amino acids. CDR3 nucleotide sequence: TGTGCCAGCAGCTTACGTTTCGATACGCAGTATTTT. It yields the protein CASSLRFDTQYF. The full variable domain, rest sourced from reference TRBV7-2 and TRBJ2-3, is GAGVSQSPSNKVTEKGKDVELRCDPISGHTALYWYRQSLGQGLEFLIYFQGNSAPDKSGLPSDRFSAERTGGSVSTLTIQRTQQEDSAVYLCASSLRFDTQYFGPGTRLTVL.

V usage is TRBV4-3 and J usage is TRBJ1-5, with a weak D call TRBD1 (5 bases). V was cut by 1 base and J by 7 bases, with 14 bases left in between. The CDR3 covers 15 residues. Germline V lookup: CDR1 LGHNA, CDR2 YSLEER. The CDR3 coding sequence is TGCGCCAGCAGCCAAGGGGCCAGGGTCGGGCAGCCCCAGCATTTT. It is translated as CASSQGARVGQPQHF.